This T cell receptor (beta chain) was sequenced during a study of naive and memory T cell subsets. Study observations and caveats: Potentially, T cell activation and differentiation skew this RNA-based measurement.

The CDR3 is 11 residues long. The germline V and J ends were trimmed by 5 bases and 2 bases, with 2 bases remaining between them. RNA was extracted from approximately 2.4 ml of whole blood of healthy adults. An oligonucleotide containing a UMI was ligated to the 3' end of TCR cDNA. This clonotype was seen repeatedly, ten times or more. Antigen: not known. Blood and skin TCR RNA was reverse transcribed with alpha and beta constant primers. Ligated cDNA underwent four rounds of PCR with nested alpha and beta constant region primers and SP2. Via MiXCR, TCRdb re-called the 5' RACE reads, giving one row per CDR3 protein. Of about 21,000 distinct CDR3 sequences in the sample, 4% to 5% were seen once.

The rearrangement joins TRBV12-3 or TRBV12-4 to TRBJ2-3, with D uncertain. The clonotype comes from a male donor in good health. For the CDR3, the DNA is TGTGCCAGCAGTAACACAGATACGCAGTATTTT. This encodes CASSNTDTQYF.